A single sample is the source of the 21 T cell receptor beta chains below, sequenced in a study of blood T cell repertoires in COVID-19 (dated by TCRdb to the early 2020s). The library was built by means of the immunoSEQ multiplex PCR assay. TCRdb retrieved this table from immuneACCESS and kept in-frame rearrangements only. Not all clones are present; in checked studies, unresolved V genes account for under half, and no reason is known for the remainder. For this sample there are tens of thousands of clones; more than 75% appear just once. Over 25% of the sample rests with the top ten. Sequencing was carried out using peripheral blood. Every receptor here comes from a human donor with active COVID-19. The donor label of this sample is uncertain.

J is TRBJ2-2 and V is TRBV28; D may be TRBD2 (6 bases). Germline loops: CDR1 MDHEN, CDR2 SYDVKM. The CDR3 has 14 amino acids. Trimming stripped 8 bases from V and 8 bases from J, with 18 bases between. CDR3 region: CASCGTGERGELFF. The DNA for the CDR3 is TGTGCCAGCTGTGGGACGGGGGAGAGGGGGGAGCTGTTTTTT. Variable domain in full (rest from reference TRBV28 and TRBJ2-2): DVKVTQSSRYLVKRTGEKVFLECVQDMDHENMFWYRQDPGLGLRLIYFSYDVKMKEKGDIPEGYSVSREKKERFSLILESASTNQTSMYLCASCGTGERGELFFGEGSRLTVL.

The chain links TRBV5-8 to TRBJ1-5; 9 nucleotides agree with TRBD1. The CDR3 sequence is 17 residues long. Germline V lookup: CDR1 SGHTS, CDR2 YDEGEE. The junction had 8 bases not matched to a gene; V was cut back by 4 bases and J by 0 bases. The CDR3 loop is CASSTRTGERSNQPQHF. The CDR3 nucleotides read TGTGCCAGCAGCACAAGGACAGGGGAACGTAGCAATCAGCCCCAGCATTTT.

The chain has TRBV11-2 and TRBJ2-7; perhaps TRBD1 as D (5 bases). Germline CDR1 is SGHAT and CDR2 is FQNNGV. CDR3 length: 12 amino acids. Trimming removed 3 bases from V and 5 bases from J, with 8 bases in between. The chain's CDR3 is CASSFQGNEQYF. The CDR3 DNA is TGTGCCAGCAGCTTTCAGGGAAACGAGCAGTACTTC.

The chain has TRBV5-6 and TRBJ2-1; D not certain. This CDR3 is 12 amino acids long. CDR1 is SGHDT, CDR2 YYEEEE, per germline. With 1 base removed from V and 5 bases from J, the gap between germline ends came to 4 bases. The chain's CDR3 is CASSLPNNEQFF. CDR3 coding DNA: TGTGCCAGCAGCTTGCCCAACAATGAGCAGTTCTTC.

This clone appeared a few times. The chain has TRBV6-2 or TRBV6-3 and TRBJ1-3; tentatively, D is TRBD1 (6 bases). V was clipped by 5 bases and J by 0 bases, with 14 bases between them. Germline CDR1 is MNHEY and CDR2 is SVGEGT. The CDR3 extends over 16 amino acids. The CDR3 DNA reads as TGTGCCAGCAGTAACCCTGACAGGATCTCTGGAAACACCATATATTTT. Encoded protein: CASSNPDRISGNTIYF.

The DNA of the CDR3 is TGTGCCAGCAGCAACCCATGGGACAGGAGTTCCTACGAGCAGTACTTC. Translated, it gives CASSNPWDRSSYEQYF. The V and J genes are TRBV21-1 and TRBJ2-7; the D call TRBD1 from the table was never checked on the DNA. TRBV21-1 is an annotated pseudogene. The CDR3 consists of 16 residues.

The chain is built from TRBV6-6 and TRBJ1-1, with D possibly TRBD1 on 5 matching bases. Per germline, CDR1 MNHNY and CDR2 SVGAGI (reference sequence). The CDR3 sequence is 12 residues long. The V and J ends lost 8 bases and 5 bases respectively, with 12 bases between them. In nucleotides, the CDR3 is TGTGCCAGCTCCAGGGATGTTACTGAAGCTTTCTTT. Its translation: CASSRDVTEAFF.

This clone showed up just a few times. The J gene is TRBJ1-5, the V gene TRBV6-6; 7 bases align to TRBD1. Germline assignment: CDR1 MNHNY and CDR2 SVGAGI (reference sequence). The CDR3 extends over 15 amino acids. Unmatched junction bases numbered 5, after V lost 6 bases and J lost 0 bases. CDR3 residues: CASSSGQLSNQPQHF. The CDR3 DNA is TGTGCCAGCAGCTCGGGACAGCTTAGCAATCAGCCCCAGCATTTT.

CDR3 coding DNA: TGTGCCAGCCGGAGCGCAGATACGCAGTATTTT. It yields the protein CASRSADTQYF. The chain carries TRBV12-3 or TRBV12-4 and TRBJ2-3, with unresolved D. The CDR3 is made up of 11 amino acids. Trimming removed 8 bases at V and 4 bases at J, with 7 bases between.

The CDR3 is CSASLTTNTGELFF. CDR3 bases: TGCAGTGCTAGTCTTACTACTAACACCGGGGAGCTGTTTTTT. V usage is TRBV20-1 and J usage is TRBJ2-2; no clear D gene. Germline CDR1 reads DFQATT; CDR2 reads SNEGSKA (reference sequence). This CDR3 comprises 14 residues. The V end lost 3 bases, the J end lost 2 bases, and 10 bases lay between the germline ends.

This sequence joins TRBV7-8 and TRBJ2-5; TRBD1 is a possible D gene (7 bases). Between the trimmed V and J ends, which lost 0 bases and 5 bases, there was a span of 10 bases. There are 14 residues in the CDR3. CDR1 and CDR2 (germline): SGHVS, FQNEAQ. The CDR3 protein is CASSLAPGGETQYF. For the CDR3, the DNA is TGTGCCAGCAGCTTAGCGCCAGGGGGGGAGACCCAGTACTTC.

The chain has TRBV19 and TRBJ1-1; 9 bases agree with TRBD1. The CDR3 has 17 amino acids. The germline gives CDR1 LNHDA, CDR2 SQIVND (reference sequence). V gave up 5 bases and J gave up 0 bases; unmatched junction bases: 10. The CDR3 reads CASSGAGQGIMNTEAFF. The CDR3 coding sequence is TGTGCCAGTAGTGGGGCGGGACAGGGCATCATGAACACTGAAGCTTTCTTT. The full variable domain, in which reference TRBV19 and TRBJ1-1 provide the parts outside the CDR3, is DGGITQSPKYLFRKEGQNVTLSCEQNLNHDAMYWYRQDPGQGLRLIYYSQIVNDFQKGDIAEGYSVSREKKESFPLTVTSAQKNPTAFYLCASSGAGQGIMNTEAFFGQGTRLTVV.

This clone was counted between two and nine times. CDR3: CASIPQYGGGTEAFF. Written as DNA, the CDR3 is TGTGCCAGCATCCCCCAATATGGGGGGGGCACTGAAGCTTTCTTT. The chain carries TRBV2 and TRBJ1-1, with D perhaps matching TRBD1 (5 bases). The germline gives CDR1 SNHLY, CDR2 FYNNEI. Between the trimmed V and J ends, which lost 7 bases and 4 bases, there was a span of 19 bases. The CDR3 is 15 residues long.

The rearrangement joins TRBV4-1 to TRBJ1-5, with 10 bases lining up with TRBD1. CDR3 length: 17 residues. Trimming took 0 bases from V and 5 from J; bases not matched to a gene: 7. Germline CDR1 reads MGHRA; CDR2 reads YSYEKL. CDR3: CASSQDSGQGLHQPQHF. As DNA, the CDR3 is TGCGCCAGCAGCCAAGATTCGGGACAGGGGTTACATCAGCCCCAGCATTTT.

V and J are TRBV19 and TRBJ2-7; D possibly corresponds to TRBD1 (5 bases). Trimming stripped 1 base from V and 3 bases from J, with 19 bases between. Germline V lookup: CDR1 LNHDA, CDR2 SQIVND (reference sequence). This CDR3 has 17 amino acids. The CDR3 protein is CASSIVSYGASSYEQYF. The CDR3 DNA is TGTGCCAGTAGTATAGTTTCCTATGGGGCCTCCAGCTACGAGCAGTACTTC. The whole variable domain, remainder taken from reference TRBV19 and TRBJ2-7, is DGGITQSPKYLFRKEGQNVTLSCEQNLNHDAMYWYRQDPGQGLRLIYYSQIVNDFQKGDIAEGYSVSREKKESFPLTVTSAQKNPTAFYLCASSIVSYGASSYEQYFGPGTRLTVT.

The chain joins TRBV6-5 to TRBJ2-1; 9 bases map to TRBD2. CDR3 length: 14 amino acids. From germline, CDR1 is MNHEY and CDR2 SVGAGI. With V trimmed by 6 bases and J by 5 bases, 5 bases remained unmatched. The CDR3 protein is CASSRLAENNEQFF. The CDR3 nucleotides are TGTGCCAGCAGCCGACTAGCGGAGAACAATGAGCAGTTCTTC.

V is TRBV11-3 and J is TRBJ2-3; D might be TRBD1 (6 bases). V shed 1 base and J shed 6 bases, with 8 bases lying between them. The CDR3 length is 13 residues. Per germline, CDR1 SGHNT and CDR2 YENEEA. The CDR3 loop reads CASSLGGLDTQYF. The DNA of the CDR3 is TGTGCCAGCAGCTTAGGGGGGCTCGATACGCAGTATTTT.

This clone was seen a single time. As DNA, the CDR3 is TGCAGTGCTAGTTCTCCCCGGGGGGGGCAGGGGACAGATACGCAGTATTTT. Protein sequence: CSASSPRGGQGTDTQYF. The V and J genes are TRBV20-1 and TRBJ2-3; TRBD2 matches 8 bases. Trimming cost V 3 bases and J 3 bases; bases outside gene matches: 14. Germline loops: CDR1 DFQATT, CDR2 SNEGSKA (reference sequence). The CDR3 is 17 amino acids.

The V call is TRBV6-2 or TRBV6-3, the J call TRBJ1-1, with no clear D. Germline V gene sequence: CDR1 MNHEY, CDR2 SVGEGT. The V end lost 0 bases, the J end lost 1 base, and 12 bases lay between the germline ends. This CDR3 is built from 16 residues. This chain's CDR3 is CASSYSVDRGNTEAFF. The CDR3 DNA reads TGTGCCAGCAGTTACTCGGTTGATCGGGGGAACACTGAAGCTTTCTTT.

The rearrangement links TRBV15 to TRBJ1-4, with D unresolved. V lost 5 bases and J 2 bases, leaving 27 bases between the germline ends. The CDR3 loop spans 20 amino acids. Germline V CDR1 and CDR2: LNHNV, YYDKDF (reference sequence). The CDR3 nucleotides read TGTGCCACCAGCGCGGTGACCCTAAAACTAATACGGATCACTAATGAAAAACTGTTTTTT. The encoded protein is CATSAVTLKLIRITNEKLFF.

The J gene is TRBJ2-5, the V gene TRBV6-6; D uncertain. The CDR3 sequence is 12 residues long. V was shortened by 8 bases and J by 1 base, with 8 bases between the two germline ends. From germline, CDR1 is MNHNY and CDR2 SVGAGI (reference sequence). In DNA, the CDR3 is TGTGCCAGCTCGTCGTCCCAAGAGACCCAGTACTTC. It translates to CASSSSQETQYF.